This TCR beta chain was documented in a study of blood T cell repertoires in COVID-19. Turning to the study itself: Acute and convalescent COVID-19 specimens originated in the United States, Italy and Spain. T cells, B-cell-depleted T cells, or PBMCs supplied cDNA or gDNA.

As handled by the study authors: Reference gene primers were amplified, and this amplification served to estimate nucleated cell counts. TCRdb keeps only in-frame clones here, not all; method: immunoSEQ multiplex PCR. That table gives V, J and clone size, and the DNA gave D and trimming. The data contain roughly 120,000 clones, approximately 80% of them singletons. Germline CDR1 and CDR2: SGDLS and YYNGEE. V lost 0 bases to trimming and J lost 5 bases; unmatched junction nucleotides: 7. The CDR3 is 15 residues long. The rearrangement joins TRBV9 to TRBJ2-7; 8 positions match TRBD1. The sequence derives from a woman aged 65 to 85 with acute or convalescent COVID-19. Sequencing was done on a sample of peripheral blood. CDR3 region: CASSVGGTGPHEQYF. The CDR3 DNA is TGTGCCAGCAGCGTAGGAGGGACAGGACCCCACGAGCAGTACTTC.